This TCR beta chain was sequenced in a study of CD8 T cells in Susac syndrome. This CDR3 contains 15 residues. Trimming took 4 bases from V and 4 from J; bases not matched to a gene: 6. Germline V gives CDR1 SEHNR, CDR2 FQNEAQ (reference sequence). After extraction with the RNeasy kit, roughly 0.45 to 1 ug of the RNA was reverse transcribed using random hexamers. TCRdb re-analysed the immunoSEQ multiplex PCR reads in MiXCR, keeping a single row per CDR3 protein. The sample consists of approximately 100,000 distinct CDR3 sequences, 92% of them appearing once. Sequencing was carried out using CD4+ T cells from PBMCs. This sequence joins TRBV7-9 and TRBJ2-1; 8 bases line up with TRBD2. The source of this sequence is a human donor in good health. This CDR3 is CASSSGLATYNEQFF. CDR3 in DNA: TGTGCCAGCAGCTCAGGACTAGCCACGTACAATGAGCAGTTCTTC. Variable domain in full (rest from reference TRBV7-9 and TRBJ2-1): DTGVSQNPRHKITKRGQNVTFRCDPISEHNRLYWYRQTLGQGPEFLTYFQNEAQLEKSRLLSDRFSAERPKGSFSTLEIQRTEQGDSAMYLCASSSGLATYNEQFFGPGTRLTVL.